Detailed here is one T cell receptor (beta chain). The antigen remains undetermined. The data were taken from a study of cytomegalovirus exposure and HLA in healthy donors. Findings of the study overall: Within an earlier analysis, most TCR beta V segments proved productive either about 87% or about 30% of the time. Available immune exposure information was restricted to CMV serostatus only.

Germline loops: CDR1 MNHNY, CDR2 SVGAGI (reference sequence). Trimming stripped 4 bases from V and 1 base from J, with 7 bases between. This CDR3 has 13 residues. Researchers ran the PCR with 60 Vbeta and 13 Jbeta primers. Repertoires were generated with immunoSEQ multiplex PCR, while TCRdb's copy carries only in-frame clones and drops some. The sample has around 97,000 clones, around 61% seen once. The chain couples TRBV6-6 to TRBJ2-5, with a tentative D call TRBD1 (6 bases). This receptor was identified in a woman aged 50 to 60 in good health and CMV-seronegative. Specimen: PBMCs. This CDR3 is CASSLQGQETQYF. The CDR3 DNA reads as TGTGCCAGCAGTTTACAGGGCCAAGAGACCCAGTACTTC.